The subject of this entry is one T cell receptor beta chain. Its specificity is not known. Multiplex PCR employing 32 V and 13 J primers generated amplicons of the TCR beta CDR3. TCRdb redid the calling of the multiplex PCR reads with MiXCR, one entry per CDR3 protein. This table has roughly 5,000 distinct CDR3 sequences, 35% to 45% appearing once. The sample originates from a study of immune heterogeneity within non-small cell lung tumors. Study conclusions and caveats: Correlation analysis showed that local T-cell clonality was moderately but significantly associated with local tumor mutational burden (R 0.3 to 0.4).

Bulk tumor gDNA, roughly 600 ng per sample, served as the TCR template. Spaced far apart, several biopsies were taken from each primary tumor during surgery. Curative surgical treatment was performed in patients who had newly diagnosed, untreated non-small cell lung cancer. In germline, CDR1 is LGHNT, CDR2 FRNRAP. The CDR3 is 16 amino acids. The junction had 10 bases not matched to a gene; V was cut back by 2 bases and J by 5 bases. The chain employs TRBV12-5 and TRBJ2-7; TRBD1 agrees at 9 bases. This TCR came from a woman aged 45-65 years with non-small cell lung cancer. Sequenced input: lung tumor tissue. CDR3 nucleotides: TGTGCTAGTGGTTTGCCCCGGGACAGGGTGCAAGACGAGCAGTACTTC. Protein product: CASGLPRDRVQDEQYF.